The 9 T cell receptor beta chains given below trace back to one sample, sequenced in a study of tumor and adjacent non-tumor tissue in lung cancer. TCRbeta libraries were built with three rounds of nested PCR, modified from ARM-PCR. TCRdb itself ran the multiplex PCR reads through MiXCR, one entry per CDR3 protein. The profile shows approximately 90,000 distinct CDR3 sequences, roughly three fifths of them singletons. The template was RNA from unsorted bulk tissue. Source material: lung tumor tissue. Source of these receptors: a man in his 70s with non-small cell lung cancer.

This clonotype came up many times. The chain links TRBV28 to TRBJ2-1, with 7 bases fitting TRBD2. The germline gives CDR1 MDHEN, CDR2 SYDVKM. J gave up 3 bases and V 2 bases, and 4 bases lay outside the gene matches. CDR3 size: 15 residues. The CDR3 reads CASSLPLAVYNEQFF. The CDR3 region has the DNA TGTGCCAGCAGTTTACCCCTAGCGGTCTACAATGAGCAGTTCTTC. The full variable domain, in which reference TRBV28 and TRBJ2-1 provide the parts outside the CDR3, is DVKVTQSSRYLVKRTGEKVFLECVQDMDHENMFWYRQDPGLGLRLIYFSYDVKMKEKGDIPEGYSVSREKKERFSLILESASTNQTSMYLCASSLPLAVYNEQFFGPGTRLTVL.

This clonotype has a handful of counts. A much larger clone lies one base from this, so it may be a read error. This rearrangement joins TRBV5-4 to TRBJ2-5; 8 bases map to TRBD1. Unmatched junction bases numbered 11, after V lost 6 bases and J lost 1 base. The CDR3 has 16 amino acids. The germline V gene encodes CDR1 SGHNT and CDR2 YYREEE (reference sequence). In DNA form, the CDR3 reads TGTGCCAGCACAGGGGGCTCCGGGAGTCGCCAAGAGACCCAGTACTTC. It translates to CASTGGSGSRQETQYF. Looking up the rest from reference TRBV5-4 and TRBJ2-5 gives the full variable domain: ETGVTQSPTHLIKTRGQQVTLRCSSQSGHNTVSWYQQALGQGPQFIFQYYREEENGRGNFPPRFSGLQFPNYSSELNVNALELDDSALYLCASTGGSGSRQETQYFGPGTRLLVL.

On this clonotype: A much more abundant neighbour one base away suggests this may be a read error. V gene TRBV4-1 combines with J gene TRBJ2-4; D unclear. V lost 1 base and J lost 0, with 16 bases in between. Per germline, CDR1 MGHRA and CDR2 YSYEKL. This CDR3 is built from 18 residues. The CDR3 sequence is CASSQGVTGPGAKNIQYF. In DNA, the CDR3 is TGCGCCAGCAGCCAAGGGGTGACGGGCCCGGGAGCCAAAAACATTCAGTACTTC.

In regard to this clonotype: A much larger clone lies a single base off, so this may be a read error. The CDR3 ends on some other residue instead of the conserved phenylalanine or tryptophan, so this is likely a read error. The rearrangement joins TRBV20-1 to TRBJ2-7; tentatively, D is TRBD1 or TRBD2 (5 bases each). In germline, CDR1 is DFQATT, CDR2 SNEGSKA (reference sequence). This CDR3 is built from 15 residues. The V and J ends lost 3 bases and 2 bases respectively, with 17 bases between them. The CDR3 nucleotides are TGCAGTGCTAGGGCCGGGACGGATGAAACCTACGAGCAGTACTTA. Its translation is CSARAGTDETYEQYL.

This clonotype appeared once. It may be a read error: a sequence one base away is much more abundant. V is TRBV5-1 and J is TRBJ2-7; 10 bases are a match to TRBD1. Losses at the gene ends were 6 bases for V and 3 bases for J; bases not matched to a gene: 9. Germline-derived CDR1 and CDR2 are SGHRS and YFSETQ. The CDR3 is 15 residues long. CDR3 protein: CASNPGQGNIYEQYF. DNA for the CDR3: TGCGCCAGCAACCCGGGACAGGGGAACATCTACGAGCAGTACTTC.

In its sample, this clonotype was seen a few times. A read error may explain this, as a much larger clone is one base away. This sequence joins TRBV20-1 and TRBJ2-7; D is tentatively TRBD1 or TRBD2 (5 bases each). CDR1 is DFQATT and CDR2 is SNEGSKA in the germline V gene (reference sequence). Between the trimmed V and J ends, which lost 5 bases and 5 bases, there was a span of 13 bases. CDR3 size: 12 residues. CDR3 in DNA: TGCAGTGCTCTGACTCAGGGAGACGAGCAGTACTTC. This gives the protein CSALTQGDEQYF.

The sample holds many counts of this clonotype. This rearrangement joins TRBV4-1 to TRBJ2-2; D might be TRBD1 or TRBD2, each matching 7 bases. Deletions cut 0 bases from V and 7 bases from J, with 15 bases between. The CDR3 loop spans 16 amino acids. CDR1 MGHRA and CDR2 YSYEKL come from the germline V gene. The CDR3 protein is CASSQDFAGGGGELFF. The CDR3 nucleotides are TGCGCCAGCAGCCAAGATTTCGCAGGGGGGGGCGGGGAGCTGTTTTTT.

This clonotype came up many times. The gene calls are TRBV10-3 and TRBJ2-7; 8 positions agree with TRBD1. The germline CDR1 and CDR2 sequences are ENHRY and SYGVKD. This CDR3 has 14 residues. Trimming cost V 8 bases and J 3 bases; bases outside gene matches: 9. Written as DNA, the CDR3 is TGTGCCATCCTTAAGACAGGGGCGGTCTACGAGCAGTACTTC. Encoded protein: CAILKTGAVYEQYF.

The CDR3 protein is CASITNSDTQYF. The CDR3 DNA reads as TGTGCCAGCATCACGAACTCGGATACGCAGTATTTT. V and J are TRBV6-6 and TRBJ2-3; D gene unclear. Trimming removed 7 bases from V and 6 bases from J, with 11 bases in between. The CDR3 spans 12 residues. CDR1 MNHNY and CDR2 SVGAGI come from the germline V gene (reference sequence).